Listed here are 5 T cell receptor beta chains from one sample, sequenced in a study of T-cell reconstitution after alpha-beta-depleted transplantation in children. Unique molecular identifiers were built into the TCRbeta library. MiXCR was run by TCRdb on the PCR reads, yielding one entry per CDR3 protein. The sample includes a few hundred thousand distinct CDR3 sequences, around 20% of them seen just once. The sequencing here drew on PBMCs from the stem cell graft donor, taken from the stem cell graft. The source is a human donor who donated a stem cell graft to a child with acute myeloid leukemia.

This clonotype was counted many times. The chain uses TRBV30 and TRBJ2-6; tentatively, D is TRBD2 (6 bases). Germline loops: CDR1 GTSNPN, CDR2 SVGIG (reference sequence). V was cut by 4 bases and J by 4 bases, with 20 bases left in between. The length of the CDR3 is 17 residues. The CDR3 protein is CAWTSGLPGGGANVLTF. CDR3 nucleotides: TGTGCCTGGACTTCCGGACTCCCAGGAGGGGGGGCCAACGTCCTGACTTTC.

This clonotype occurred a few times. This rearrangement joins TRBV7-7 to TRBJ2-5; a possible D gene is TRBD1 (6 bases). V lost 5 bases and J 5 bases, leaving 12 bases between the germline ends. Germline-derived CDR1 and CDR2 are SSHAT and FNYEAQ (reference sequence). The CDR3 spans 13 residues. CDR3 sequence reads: CASSHTQGETQYF. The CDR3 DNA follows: TGTGCCAGCAGCCATACTCAGGGGGAGACCCAGTACTTC.

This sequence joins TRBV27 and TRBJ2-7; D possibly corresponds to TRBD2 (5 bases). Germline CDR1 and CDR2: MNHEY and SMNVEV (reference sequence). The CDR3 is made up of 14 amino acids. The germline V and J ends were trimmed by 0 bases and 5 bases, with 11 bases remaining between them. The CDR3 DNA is TGTGCCAGCAGTTTATCCAGGCCGGGGAACGAGCAGTACTTC. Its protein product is CASSLSRPGNEQYF.

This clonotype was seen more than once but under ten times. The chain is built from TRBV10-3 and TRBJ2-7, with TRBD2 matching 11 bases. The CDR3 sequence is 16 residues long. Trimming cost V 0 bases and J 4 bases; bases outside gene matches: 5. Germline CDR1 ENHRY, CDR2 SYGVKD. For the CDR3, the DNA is TGTGCCATCAGTGAGTCCACTAGCGGGAGTAGGTACGAGCAGTACTTC. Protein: CAISESTSGSRYEQYF.

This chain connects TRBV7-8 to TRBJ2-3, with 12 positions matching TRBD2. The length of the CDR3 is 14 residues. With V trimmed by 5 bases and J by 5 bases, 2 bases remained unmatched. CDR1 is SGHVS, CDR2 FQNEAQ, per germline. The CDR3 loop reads CASSASGRGDTQYF. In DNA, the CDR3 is TGTGCCAGCAGCGCTAGCGGGAGGGGAGATACGCAGTATTTT.